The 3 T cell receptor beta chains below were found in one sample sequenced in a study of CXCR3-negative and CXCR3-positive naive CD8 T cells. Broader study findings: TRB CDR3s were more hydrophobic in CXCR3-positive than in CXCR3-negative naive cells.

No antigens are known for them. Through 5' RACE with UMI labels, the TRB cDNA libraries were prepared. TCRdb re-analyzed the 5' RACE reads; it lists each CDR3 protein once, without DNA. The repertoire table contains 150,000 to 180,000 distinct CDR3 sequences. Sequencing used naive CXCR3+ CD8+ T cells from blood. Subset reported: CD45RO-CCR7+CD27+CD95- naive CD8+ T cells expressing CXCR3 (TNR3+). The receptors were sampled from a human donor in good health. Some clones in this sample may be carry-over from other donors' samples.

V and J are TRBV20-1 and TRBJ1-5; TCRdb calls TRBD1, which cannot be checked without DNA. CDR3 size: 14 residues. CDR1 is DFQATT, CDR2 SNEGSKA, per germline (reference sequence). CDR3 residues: CSARDDRTNQPQHF.

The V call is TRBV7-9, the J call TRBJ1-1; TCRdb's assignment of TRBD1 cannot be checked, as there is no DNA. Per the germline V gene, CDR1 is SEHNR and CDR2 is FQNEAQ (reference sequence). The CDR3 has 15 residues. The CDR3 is CASSFAEGARTEAFF.

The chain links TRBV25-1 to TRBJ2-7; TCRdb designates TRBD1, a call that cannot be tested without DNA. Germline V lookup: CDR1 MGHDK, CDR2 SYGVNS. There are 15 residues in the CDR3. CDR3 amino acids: CASPPRQGFAAEQYF.